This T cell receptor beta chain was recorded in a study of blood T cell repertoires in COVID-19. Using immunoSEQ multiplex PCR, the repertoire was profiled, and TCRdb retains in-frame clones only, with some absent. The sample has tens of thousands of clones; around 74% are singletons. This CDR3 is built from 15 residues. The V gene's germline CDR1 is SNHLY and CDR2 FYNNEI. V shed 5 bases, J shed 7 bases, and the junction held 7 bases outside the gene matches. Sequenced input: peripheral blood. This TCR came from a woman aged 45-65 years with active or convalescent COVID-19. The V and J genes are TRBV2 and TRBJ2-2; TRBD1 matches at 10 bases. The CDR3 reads CASSMTGGASGELFF. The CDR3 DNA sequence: TGTGCCAGCAGTATGACAGGGGGCGCCAGCGGGGAGCTGTTTTTT.